This passage covers 17 T cell receptor beta chains from one sample sequenced in a study of T cell repertoires in cytomegalovirus infection. TCRdb re-derived calls from the reads in MiXCR, one entry per CDR3 protein. The table shows hundreds of thousands of distinct CDR3 sequences, with approximately 31% occurring only once. These TCRs' antigens remain unknown. Sequencing was performed on cultured CD8+ T cells from PBMCs, taken from culture after CMV antigen stimulation. The receptors originated from a human donor in good health (CMV status not recorded). Some clones in this sample may be carry-over from other donors' samples.

Of note for this clonotype: The junction shows a germline mismatch at one end, possibly a read error. This chain connects TRBV2 to TRBJ2-1, with 11 bases lining up with TRBD2. The CDR3 is made up of 11 amino acids. Germline V gene lookup returns CDR1 SNHLY and CDR2 FYNNEI. CDR3 loop: CASNPLAGGPF. DNA of the CDR3: TGTGCCAGCAACCCTCTAGCGGGGGGTCCTTTC.

The sample holds a few counts of this clonotype. The rearrangement uses TRBV12-3 or TRBV12-4 and TRBJ1-2; no definite D call. The length of the CDR3 is 14 residues. The germline V and J ends were trimmed by 4 bases and 1 base, with 10 bases remaining between them. In DNA form, the CDR3 reads TGTGCCAGCAGTTCAACCGCGGTTAACTATGGCTACACCTTC. Its translation is CASSSTAVNYGYTF.

For this clonotype: A junction end diverges from the germline sequence, so it may reflect a read error. This chain links TRBV12-3 or TRBV12-4 with TRBJ2-2; D gene unclear. This CDR3 is built from 16 residues. CDR3 amino acids: CANSSIRASPTGELFF. The DNA of the CDR3 is TGTGCCAACAGTTCGATCCGGGCCTCCCCCACCGGGGAGCTGTTTTTT.

This clonotype was observed a handful of times. The gene calls are TRBV12-3 or TRBV12-4 and TRBJ1-2, with D maybe TRBD1 (5 bases). The CDR3 consists of 14 residues. Trimming cost V 4 bases and J 2 bases, with 11 bases left between them. The CDR3 reads CASSWGLPNYGYTF. The CDR3 coding sequence is TGTGCCAGCAGTTGGGGACTTCCGAACTATGGCTACACCTTC.

In this sample, this clonotype turned up a few times. The chain is built from TRBV7-3 and TRBJ1-1; 9 nucleotides align to TRBD1. CDR3 length: 13 amino acids. Per the germline V gene, CDR1 is SGHTA and CDR2 is FQGTGA. The J segment lost 8 bases and the V segment lost 6 bases, leaving 7 bases of the junction unmatched. The CDR3 sequence is CASSPGDRVEAFF. The CDR3 DNA sequence: TGTGCCAGCAGTCCCGGGGACAGGGTAGAAGCTTTCTTT.

This clonotype was seen a handful of times. An end of the junction differs from the germline gene, which may be a read error. The rearrangement links TRBV7-7 to TRBJ2-7, with 7 bases that match TRBD1. This CDR3 is built from 12 residues. Germline V gene lookup returns CDR1 SSHAT and CDR2 FNYEAQ (reference sequence). The CDR3 region has the DNA TGTGCTAGCAGTCCAACAGGGGTCGAGCAGTACTTC. Amino acid sequence: CASSPTGVEQYF.

This chain joins TRBV7-2 and TRBJ2-3; 10 bases are a match to TRBD2. From germline, CDR1 is SGHTA and CDR2 FQGNSA. This CDR3 spans 17 amino acids. Trimming took 3 bases from V and 1 from J; bases not matched to a gene: 7. CDR3 protein: CASSFVLLAGGTDTQYF. In DNA form, the CDR3 reads TGTGCCAGCAGCTTTGTCCTCCTAGCGGGGGGCACAGATACGCAGTATTTT.

This clonotype was observed once. The V call is TRBV2, the J call TRBJ2-1; no firm D call. This CDR3 has 14 residues. Germline V gives CDR1 SNHLY, CDR2 FYNNEI. Trimming took 2 bases from V and 2 from J, leaving 7 bases between them. CDR3 DNA: TGTGCCAGCAGTGAACCGAGTACCTACAATGAGCAGTTCTTC. It specifies CASSEPSTYNEQFF.

This clonotype was seen a few times. This chain joins TRBV29-1 and TRBJ2-1; the D is unclear. The CDR3 length is 14 residues. V lost 7 bases, J lost 0 bases, and 13 bases lay in between. Looked up from germline, CDR1 is SQVTM and CDR2 is ANQGSEA. CDR3 amino acids: CSAADVGSYNEQFF. The CDR3 nucleotides read TGCAGCGCTGCCGATGTGGGCTCCTACAATGAGCAGTTCTTC.

This chain links TRBV7-3 with TRBJ2-1; D tentatively fits TRBD1 or TRBD2 (5 bases each). Germline-derived CDR1 and CDR2 are SGHTA and FQGTGA. The CDR3 covers 15 residues. Trimming removed 2 bases at V and 3 bases at J, with 11 bases between. The CDR3 DNA follows: TGTGCCAGCAGCTTAGACGGGGCCCTCTACAATGAGCAGTTCTTC. Encoded protein: CASSLDGALYNEQFF. The full variable domain, with the rest looked up from reference TRBV7-3 and TRBJ2-1, is GAGVSQTPSNKVTEKGKYVELRCDPISGHTALYWYRQSLGQGPEFLIYFQGTGAADDSGLPNDRFFAVRPEGSVSTLKIQRTERGDSAVYLCASSLDGALYNEQFFGPGTRLTVL.

The rearrangement joins TRBV29-1 to TRBJ2-7; D might be TRBD2 (7 bases). V lost 5 bases and J 6 bases, leaving 17 bases between the germline ends. The CDR3 covers 13 residues. Germline values: CDR1 SQVTM, CDR2 ANQGSEA. The CDR3 is CSVPQGGGREQYF. In DNA, the CDR3 is TGCAGCGTTCCCCAAGGGGGGGGTCGCGAGCAGTACTTC.

This clonotype showed up just a few times. The rearrangement uses TRBV24-1 and TRBJ1-1; TRBD1 is a possible D gene (5 bases). Germline V lookup: CDR1 KGHDR, CDR2 SFDVKD. CDR3 length: 15 amino acids. The germline V and J ends were trimmed by 4 bases and 8 bases, with 19 bases remaining between them. CDR3 sequence: CATSEAPGRAMEAFF. The CDR3 region has the DNA TGTGCCACCAGTGAAGCCCCCGGCAGGGCAATGGAAGCTTTCTTT.

This clonotype was found a few times. The chain is built from TRBV27 and TRBJ1-5; D not resolved. This CDR3 region has 15 residues. Trimming shortened V by 2 bases and J by 3 bases, and 11 bases separated the two germline ends. Per the germline V gene, CDR1 is MNHEY and CDR2 is SMNVEV (reference sequence). CDR3 coding DNA: TGTGCCAGCAGTTTAATGGACGGGGACAATCAGCCCCAGCATTTT. Its protein is CASSLMDGDNQPQHF.

The CDR3 DNA sequence: TGTGCCAGCAGCGACCAGTCACTCTCTGGAGACTACGAGCAGTACTTC. Translated: CASSDQSLSGDYEQYF. This sequence joins TRBV7-9 and TRBJ2-7; no clear D. V was shortened by 5 bases and J by 3 bases, with 20 bases between the two germline ends. This CDR3 is 16 amino acids long. Germline V gene sequence: CDR1 SEHNR, CDR2 FQNEAQ (reference sequence).

The chain has TRBV6-5 and TRBJ2-3, with 8 bases fitting TRBD1. The CDR3 is 16 amino acids. V was clipped by 4 bases and J by 5 bases; unmatched bases: 11. Germline CDR1 reads MNHEY; CDR2 reads SVGAGI. This CDR3 reads CASSSMGDRLRDTQYF. As DNA, the CDR3 is TGTGCCAGCAGTTCCATGGGGGACAGGCTCCGAGATACGCAGTATTTT.

This clonotype has more than one count but fewer than ten. V usage is TRBV20-1 and J usage is TRBJ1-5; no clear D gene. The CDR3 runs 12 residues. Looked up from germline, CDR1 is DFQATT and CDR2 is SNEGSKA (reference sequence). Trimming cost V 2 bases and J 3 bases, with 5 bases left between them. The CDR3 region is CSARQDNQPQHF. Written as DNA, the CDR3 is TGCAGTGCTAGACAGGACAATCAGCCCCAGCATTTT.

This clonotype has only a few counts. The chain couples TRBV6-1 to TRBJ1-1; D gene ambiguous. Trimming shortened V by 5 bases and J by 0 bases, and 13 bases separated the two germline ends. Per the germline V gene, CDR1 is MNHNS and CDR2 is SASEGT. The CDR3 is 15 residues long. The CDR3 region has the DNA TGTGCCAGCAGTCCCCAGGACTTCATGAACACTGAAGCTTTCTTT. It is translated as CASSPQDFMNTEAFF.